This TCR beta chain appears in the sequencing data of a study of PD-L1 blockade in urothelial cancer. As for the study in general: Patients with male sex and bladder-origin urothelial cancer accounted for most of the 29 enrolled. Once treatment had started, blood was analyzed at 3 weeks (second dose) and again at 6 weeks. Blood yielded a median of about 140,000 T cells per sample. Regarding the study as a whole: A below-median TCR clonality in blood before treatment predicted better survival.

A remark on this clone: Its antigen is undetermined.

This table comes from immunoSEQ multiplex PCR, and its TCRdb copy is limited to in-frame clones, with some not included. The repertoire includes 30,000 to 40,000 clones, about 87% of them detected once, and approximately 15% sits in the top ten. This CDR3 has 15 amino acids. Germline trimming cut 4 bases from V and 2 bases from J; bases unmatched to any gene: 7. Per the germline V gene, CDR1 is SGHDN and CDR2 is FVKESK. Specified time point: pretreatment peripheral blood. This chain links TRBV14 with TRBJ2-7, with TRBD1 matching 8 bases. The TCR was taken from a man aged 60 to 75 with urothelial cancer. The material sequenced was PBMCs, taken around atezolizumab (anti-PD-L1) treatment. CDR3 residues: CASSRTGGTTYEQYF. The CDR3 region has the DNA TGTGCCAGCAGCCGAACAGGGGGGACGACCTACGAGCAGTACTTC.